The clone carrying this TCR beta chain was seen only a few times. This sample was included in a study of identical twins. In germline, CDR1 is SEHNR, CDR2 FQNEAQ (reference sequence). V lost 7 bases and J lost 9, with 25 bases in between. There are 16 residues in the CDR3. From the 5' RACE reads, TCRdb called clonotypes with MiXCR, one entry per CDR3 protein. This table has some 710,000 distinct CDR3 sequences, roughly 6% appearing once. The sequence was obtained from a man in his late teens or twenties in good health. Source material: naive T cells sorted from blood. The chain recombines TRBV7-9 with TRBJ2-1; the D gene could be TRBD1 or TRBD2 (5 bases each). The CDR3 region has the DNA TGTGCCAGCACCACCGGGACCCGAATCGGTGGAGGTGAGCAGTTCTTC. The encoded protein is CASTTGTRIGGGEQFF.